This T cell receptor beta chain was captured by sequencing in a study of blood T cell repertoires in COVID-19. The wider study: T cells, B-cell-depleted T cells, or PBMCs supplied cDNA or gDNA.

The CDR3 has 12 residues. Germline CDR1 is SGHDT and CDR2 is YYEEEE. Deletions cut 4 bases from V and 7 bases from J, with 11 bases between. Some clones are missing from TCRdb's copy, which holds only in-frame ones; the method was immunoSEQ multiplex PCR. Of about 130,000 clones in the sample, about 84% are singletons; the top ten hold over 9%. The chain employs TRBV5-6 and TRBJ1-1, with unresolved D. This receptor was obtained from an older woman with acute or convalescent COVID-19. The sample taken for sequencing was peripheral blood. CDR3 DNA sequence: TGTGCCAGCAGCCAATGGGCACGTGAAGCTTTCTTT. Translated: CASSQWAREAFF.